These 11 T cell receptor beta chains were all obtained from the same sample, sequenced in a study of patients and donors after allogeneic stem cell transplantation. TCRdb itself ran the RT-PCR reads through MiXCR, one entry per CDR3 protein. The sample holds about a million distinct CDR3 sequences; approximately 18% are singletons and the top ten take around 6%. Sequenced sample: blood, either unsorted or a sorted T cell fraction (not recorded which). Receptor source: a human donor who was either an allogeneic HSCT recipient or a stem cell or donor lymphocyte infusion donor (not recorded which). It is not recorded whose cells these are; they may come from a transplant donor.

The rearrangement joins TRBV11-1 to TRBJ1-2; 7 bases are shared with TRBD1. The CDR3 runs 14 residues. V lost 5 bases and J lost 6; bases outside the gene matches: 9. The germline gives CDR1 SGHAT, CDR2 FQDESV (reference sequence). CDR3 sequence: CASSATLGGDGYTF. As DNA, the CDR3 is TGTGCCAGCAGCGCAACCCTAGGGGGCGATGGCTACACCTTC.

This clonotype was found many times. The genes are TRBV12-3 or TRBV12-4 and TRBJ1-1; D remains ambiguous. CDR3 length equals 13 residues. V was pared by 3 bases and J by 2 bases, with 7 bases between. The CDR3 spells CASSFEENTEAFF. DNA of the CDR3: TGTGCCAGCAGTTTTGAAGAAAACACTGAAGCTTTCTTT.

This clonotype showed up just a few times. The rearrangement links TRBV25-1 to TRBJ2-3; TRBD1 matches 7 bases. The CDR3 covers 14 residues. V gave up 8 bases and J gave up 3 bases; unmatched junction bases: 8. Germline CDR1 MGHDK, CDR2 SYGVNS. CDR3: CASAGTEKTDTQYF. The CDR3 nucleotides are TGTGCCAGCGCCGGGACAGAGAAAACAGATACGCAGTATTTT.

The chain joins TRBV4-2 to TRBJ2-1, with TRBD2 matching over 10 bases. This CDR3 comprises 16 residues. CDR1 is LGHNA and CDR2 is YNFKEQ in the germline V gene. With 4 bases clipped from V and 3 bases from J, the junction kept 6 bases outside the gene matches. This CDR3 is CASSPAGTSDYNEQFF. CDR3 sequence (DNA): TGTGCCAGCAGCCCGGCCGGGACTAGCGACTACAATGAGCAGTTCTTC.

The gene calls are TRBV24-1 and TRBJ2-3; D tentatively reads TRBD1 or TRBD2 (5 bases each). V shed 12 bases and J shed 4 bases, with 22 bases lying between them. This CDR3 is built from 15 residues. Germline loops: CDR1 KGHDR, CDR2 SFDVKD. The CDR3 DNA reads as TGTGCCCGCCATTGGGGGATTGAGGAGTCAGATACGCAGTATTTT. Its protein product is CARHWGIEESDTQYF.

The chain couples TRBV6-2 or TRBV6-3 to TRBJ2-7, with D perhaps TRBD1 (5 bases). The germline V gene has CDR1 MNHEY and CDR2 SVGEGT. Trimming stripped 3 bases from V and 7 bases from J, with 19 bases between. The CDR3 extends over 15 amino acids. The CDR3 reads CASSYSFDSPREQYF. The CDR3, as DNA: TGTGCCAGCAGTTATTCGTTTGACAGCCCTAGGGAGCAGTACTTC.

This clonotype was picked up a small number of times. J is TRBJ2-3 and V is TRBV2; the D is unclear. The germline V gene encodes CDR1 SNHLY and CDR2 FYNNEI. The CDR3 runs 14 residues. The V end lost 6 bases, the J end lost 3 bases, and 13 bases lay between the germline ends. The CDR3 spells CASRVDSLTDTQYF. The CDR3 DNA is TGTGCCAGCAGGGTAGATAGCCTAACAGATACGCAGTATTTT.

Only a few counts were recorded for this clonotype. At one of its ends the junction is not consistent with the germline gene, which may arise from a read error. The V and J genes are TRBV2 and TRBJ2-1; 7 bases line up with TRBD2. The CDR3 has 13 residues. Germline values: CDR1 SNHLY, CDR2 FYNNEI. The CDR3 reads CASRGDLPNEQLF. CDR3 in DNA: TGTGCCAGCCGGGGGGACCTTCCTAATGAGCAGCTCTTC.

This clonotype has more than one count but fewer than ten. V and J are TRBV6-2 or TRBV6-3 and TRBJ2-3; D gene uncertain. The CDR3 is 14 amino acids. The V end was cut by 2 bases, the J end by 2 bases, with 8 bases between. Germline-derived CDR1 and CDR2 are MNHEY and SVGEGT. CDR3 loop: CASSYRTTTDTQYF. The CDR3 region has the DNA TGTGCCAGCAGTTACCGAACAACCACAGATACGCAGTATTTT.

A few counts support this clonotype. The V and J genes are TRBV6-1 and TRBJ2-1; 7 nucleotides line up with TRBD1. CDR3 length: 15 amino acids. Germline CDR1 MNHNS, CDR2 SASEGT. The junction had 5 bases not matched to a gene; V was cut back by 4 bases and J by 2 bases. CDR3 in DNA: TGTGCCAGCAGTGGGGGAGACAGGGCCTACAATGAGCAGTTCTTC. Translating gives CASSGGDRAYNEQFF.

In its sample, this clonotype was seen a few times. This sequence joins TRBV9 and TRBJ2-3; the match to TRBD1 covers 7 bases. Trimming removed 3 bases from V and 2 bases from J; junction bases left unmatched: 6. Germline loops: CDR1 SGDLS, CDR2 YYNGEE. The CDR3 runs 15 residues. The CDR3, as DNA: TGTGCCAGCAGCGAGGGACAGATGATCACAGATACGCAGTATTTT. This codes for CASSEGQMITDTQYF.